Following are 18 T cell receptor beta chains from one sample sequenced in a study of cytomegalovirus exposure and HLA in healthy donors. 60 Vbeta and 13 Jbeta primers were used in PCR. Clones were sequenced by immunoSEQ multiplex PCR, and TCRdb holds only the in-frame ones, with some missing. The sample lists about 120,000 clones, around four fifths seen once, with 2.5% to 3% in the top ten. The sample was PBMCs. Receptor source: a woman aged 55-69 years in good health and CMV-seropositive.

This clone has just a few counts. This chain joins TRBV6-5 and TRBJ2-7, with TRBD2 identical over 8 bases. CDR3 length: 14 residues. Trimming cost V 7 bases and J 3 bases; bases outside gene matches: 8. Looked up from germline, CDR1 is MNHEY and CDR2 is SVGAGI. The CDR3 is CASKLAEQVYEQYF. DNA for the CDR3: TGTGCCAGCAAACTAGCGGAGCAAGTCTACGAGCAGTACTTC.

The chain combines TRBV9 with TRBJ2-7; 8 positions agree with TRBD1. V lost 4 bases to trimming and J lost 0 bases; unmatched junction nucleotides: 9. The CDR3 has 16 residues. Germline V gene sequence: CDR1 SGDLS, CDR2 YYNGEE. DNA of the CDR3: TGTGCCAGCAGCCCTAGGAGTGGACAGGGCTCCTACGAGCAGTACTTC. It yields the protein CASSPRSGQGSYEQYF.

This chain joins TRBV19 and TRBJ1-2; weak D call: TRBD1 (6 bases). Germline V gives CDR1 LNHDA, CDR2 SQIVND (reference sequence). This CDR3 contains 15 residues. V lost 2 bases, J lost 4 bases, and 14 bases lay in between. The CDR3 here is CASSITGKHIYGYTF. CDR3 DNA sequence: TGTGCCAGTAGTATAACAGGGAAACATATCTATGGCTACACCTTC.

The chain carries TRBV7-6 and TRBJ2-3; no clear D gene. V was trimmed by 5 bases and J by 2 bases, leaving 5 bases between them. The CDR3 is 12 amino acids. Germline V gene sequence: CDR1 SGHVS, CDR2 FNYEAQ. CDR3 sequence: CASSPNTDTQYF. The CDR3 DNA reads TGTGCCAGCAGCCCCAACACAGATACGCAGTATTTT.

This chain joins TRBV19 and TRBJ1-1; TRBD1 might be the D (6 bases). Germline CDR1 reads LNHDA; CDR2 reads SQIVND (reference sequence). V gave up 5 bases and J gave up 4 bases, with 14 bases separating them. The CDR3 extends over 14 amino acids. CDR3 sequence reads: CASSVLQGATEAFF. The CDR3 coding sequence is TGTGCCAGTAGTGTGTTACAGGGAGCCACTGAAGCTTTCTTT. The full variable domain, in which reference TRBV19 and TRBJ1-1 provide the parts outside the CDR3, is DGGITQSPKYLFRKEGQNVTLSCEQNLNHDAMYWYRQDPGQGLRLIYYSQIVNDFQKGDIAEGYSVSREKKESFPLTVTSAQKNPTAFYLCASSVLQGATEAFFGQGTRLTVV.

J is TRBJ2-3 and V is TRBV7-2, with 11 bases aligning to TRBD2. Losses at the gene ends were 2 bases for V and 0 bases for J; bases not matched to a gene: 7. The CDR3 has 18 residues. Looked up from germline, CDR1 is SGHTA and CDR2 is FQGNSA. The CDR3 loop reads CASSLRSSGRPSTDTQYF. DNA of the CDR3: TGTGCCAGCAGCTTACGGTCTAGCGGGAGGCCTAGCACAGATACGCAGTATTTT.

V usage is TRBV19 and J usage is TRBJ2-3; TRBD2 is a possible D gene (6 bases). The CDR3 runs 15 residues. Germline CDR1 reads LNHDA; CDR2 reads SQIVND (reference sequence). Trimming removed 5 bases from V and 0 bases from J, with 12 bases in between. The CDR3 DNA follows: TGTGCCAGTAGTCCAGCGGGCGTCAGCACAGATACGCAGTATTTT. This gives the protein CASSPAGVSTDTQYF.

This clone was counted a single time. CDR3 residues: CASSETRVEGTEAFF. The CDR3 bases are TGTGCCAGCAGTGAAACAAGGGTGGAGGGCACTGAAGCTTTCTTT. The rearrangement uses TRBV6-1 and TRBJ1-1; D is ambiguous. The ends were cut back, 2 bases at V and 4 bases at J, with 14 bases in the middle. Germline CDR1 MNHNS, CDR2 SASEGT. This CDR3 region has 15 residues.

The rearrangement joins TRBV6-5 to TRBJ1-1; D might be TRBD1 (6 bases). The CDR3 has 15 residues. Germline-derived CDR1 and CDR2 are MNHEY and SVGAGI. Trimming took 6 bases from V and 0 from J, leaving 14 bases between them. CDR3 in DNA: TGTGCCAGCAGCCCGTTCAGGGGATTGAACACTGAAGCTTTCTTT. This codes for CASSPFRGLNTEAFF.

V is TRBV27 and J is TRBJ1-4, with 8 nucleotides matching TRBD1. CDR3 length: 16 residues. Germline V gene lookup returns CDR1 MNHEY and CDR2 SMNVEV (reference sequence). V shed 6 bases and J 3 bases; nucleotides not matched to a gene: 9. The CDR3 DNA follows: TGTGCCAGCAGCCTGGGACAGGTCTTGGCTAATGAAAAACTGTTTTTT. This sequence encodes CASSLGQVLANEKLFF.

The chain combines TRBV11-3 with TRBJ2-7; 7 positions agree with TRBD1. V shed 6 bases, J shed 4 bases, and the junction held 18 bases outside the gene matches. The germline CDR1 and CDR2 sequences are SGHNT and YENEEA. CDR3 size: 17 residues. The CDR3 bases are TGTGCCAGCAGGGGGCGACAGGGAATGTGGTGCTGGTACGAGCAGTACTTC. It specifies CASRGRQGMWCWYEQYF. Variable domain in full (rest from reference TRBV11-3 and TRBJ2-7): EAGVVQSPRYKIIEKKQPVAFWCNPISGHNTLYWYLQNLGQGPELLIRYENEEAVDDSQLPKDRFSAERLKGVDSTLKIQPAELGDSAVYLCASRGRQGMWCWYEQYFGPGTRLTVT.

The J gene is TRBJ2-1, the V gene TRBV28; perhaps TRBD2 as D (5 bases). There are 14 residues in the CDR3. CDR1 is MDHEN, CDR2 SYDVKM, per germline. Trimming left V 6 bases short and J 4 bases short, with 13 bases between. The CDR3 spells CASSSPGSYNEQFF. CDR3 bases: TGTGCCAGCAGCTCCCCGGGGTCGTACAATGAGCAGTTCTTC.

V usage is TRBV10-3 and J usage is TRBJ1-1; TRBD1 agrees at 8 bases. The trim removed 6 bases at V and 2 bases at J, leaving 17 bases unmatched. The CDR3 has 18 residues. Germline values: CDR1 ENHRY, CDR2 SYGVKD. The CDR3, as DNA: TGTGCCATCAGCCGGGCAGGGGGCGAATTATTTCGAAACACTGAAGCTTTCTTT. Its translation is CAISRAGGELFRNTEAFF.

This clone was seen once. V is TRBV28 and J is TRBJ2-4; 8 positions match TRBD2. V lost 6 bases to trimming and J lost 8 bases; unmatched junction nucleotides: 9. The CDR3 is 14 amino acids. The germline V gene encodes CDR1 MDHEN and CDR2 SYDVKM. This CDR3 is CASSPASGGDIQYF. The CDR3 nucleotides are TGTGCCAGCAGCCCTGCGTCCGGGGGGGACATTCAGTACTTC.

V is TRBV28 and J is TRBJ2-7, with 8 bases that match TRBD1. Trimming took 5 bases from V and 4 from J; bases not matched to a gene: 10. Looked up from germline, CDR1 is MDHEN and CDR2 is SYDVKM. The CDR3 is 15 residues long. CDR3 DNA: TGTGCCAGCAGTCTTCCCGGGACAGGAAATTACGAGCAGTACTTC. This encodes CASSLPGTGNYEQYF.

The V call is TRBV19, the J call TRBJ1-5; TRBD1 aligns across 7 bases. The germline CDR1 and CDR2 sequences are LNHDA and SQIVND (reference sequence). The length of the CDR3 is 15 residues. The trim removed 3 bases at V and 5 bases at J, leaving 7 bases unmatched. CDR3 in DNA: TGTGCCAGTAGTATCGACAGGGACTCCCATCAGCCCCAGCATTTT. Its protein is CASSIDRDSHQPQHF.

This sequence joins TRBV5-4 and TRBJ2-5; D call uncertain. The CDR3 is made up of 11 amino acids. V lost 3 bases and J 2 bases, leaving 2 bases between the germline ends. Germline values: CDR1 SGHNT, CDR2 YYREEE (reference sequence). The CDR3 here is CASSSQETQYF. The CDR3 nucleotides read TGTGCCAGCAGCTCTCAAGAGACCCAGTACTTC.

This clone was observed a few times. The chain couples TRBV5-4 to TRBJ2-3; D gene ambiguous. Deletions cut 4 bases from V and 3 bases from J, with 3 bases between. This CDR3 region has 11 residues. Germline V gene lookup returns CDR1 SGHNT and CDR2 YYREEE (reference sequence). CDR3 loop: CASSLTDTQYF. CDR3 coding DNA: TGTGCCAGCAGCCTAACAGATACGCAGTATTTT. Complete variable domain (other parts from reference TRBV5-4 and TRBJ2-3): ETGVTQSPTHLIKTRGQQVTLRCSSQSGHNTVSWYQQALGQGPQFIFQYYREEENGRGNFPPRFSGLQFPNYSSELNVNALELDDSALYLCASSLTDTQYFGPGTRLTVL.